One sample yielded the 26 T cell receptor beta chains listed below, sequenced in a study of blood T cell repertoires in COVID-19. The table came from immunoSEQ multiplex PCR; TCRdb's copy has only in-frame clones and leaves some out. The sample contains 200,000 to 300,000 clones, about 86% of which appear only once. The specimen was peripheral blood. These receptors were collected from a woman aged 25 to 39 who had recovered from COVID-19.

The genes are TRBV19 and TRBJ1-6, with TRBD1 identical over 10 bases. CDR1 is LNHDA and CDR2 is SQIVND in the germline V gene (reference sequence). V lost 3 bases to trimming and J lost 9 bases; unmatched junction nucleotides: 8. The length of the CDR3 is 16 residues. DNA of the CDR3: TGTGCCAGTAGTATGCCCACCGGGACAGGGGTTTCACCCCTCCACTTT. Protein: CASSMPTGTGVSPLHF.

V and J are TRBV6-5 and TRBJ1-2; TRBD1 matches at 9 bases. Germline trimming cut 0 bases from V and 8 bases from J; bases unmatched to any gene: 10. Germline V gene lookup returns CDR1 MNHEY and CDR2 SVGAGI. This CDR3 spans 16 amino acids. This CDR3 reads CASSYSASGTGLGYTF. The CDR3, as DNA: TGTGCCAGCAGTTACTCCGCGAGTGGGACAGGGTTAGGCTACACCTTC.

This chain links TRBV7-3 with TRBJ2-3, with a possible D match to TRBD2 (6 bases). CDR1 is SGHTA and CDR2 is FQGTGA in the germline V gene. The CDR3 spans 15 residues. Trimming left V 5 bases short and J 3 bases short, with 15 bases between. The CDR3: CASSTGSGGTDTQYF. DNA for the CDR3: TGTGCCAGCAGCACCGGGAGTGGAGGGACAGATACGCAGTATTTT.

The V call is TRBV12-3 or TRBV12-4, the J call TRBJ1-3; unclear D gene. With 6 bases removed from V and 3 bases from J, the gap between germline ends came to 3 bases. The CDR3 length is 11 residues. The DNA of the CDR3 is TGTGCCAGCAGCCATGGAAACACCATATATTTT. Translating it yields CASSHGNTIYF.

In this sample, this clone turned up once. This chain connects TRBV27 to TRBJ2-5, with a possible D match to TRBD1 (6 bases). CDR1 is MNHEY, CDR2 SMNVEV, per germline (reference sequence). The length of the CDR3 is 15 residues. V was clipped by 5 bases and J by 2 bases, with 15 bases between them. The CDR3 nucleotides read TGTGCCAGCAGTCTCCAGGGGTGGGGGCAAGAGACCCAGTACTTC. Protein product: CASSLQGWGQETQYF.

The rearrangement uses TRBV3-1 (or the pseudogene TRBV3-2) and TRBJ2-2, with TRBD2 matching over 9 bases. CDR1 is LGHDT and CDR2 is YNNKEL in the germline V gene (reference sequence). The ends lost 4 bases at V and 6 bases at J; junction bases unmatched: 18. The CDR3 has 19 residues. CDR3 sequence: CASSREGPSGEGPPGELFF. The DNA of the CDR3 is TGTGCCAGCAGCCGAGAGGGTCCTAGCGGGGAAGGTCCCCCCGGGGAGCTGTTTTTT.

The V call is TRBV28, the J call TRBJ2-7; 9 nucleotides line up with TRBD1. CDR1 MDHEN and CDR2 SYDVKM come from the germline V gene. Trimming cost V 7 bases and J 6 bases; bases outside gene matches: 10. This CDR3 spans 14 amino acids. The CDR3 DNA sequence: TGTGCCAGCACCGATAACAGGGGGCAGCGCGAGCAGTACTTC. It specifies CASTDNRGQREQYF. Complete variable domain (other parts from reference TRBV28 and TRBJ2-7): DVKVTQSSRYLVKRTGEKVFLECVQDMDHENMFWYRQDPGLGLRLIYFSYDVKMKEKGDIPEGYSVSREKKERFSLILESASTNQTSMYLCASTDNRGQREQYFGPGTRLTVT.

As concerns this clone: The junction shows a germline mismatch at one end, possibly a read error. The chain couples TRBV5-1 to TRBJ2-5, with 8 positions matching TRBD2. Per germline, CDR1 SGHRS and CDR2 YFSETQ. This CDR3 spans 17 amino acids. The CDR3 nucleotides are TGCGCCCGCAGCTGGGGGGCCCTCGGGGGGGCGCAGGAGACCCAGTACTTC. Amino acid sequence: CARSWGALGGAQETQYF.

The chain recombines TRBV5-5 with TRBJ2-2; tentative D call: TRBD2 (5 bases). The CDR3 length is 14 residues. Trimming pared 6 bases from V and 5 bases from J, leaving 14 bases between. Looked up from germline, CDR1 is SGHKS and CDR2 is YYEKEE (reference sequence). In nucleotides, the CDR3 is TGTGCCAGCATCCCTTCCCCGGGGACCGGGGAGCTGTTTTTT. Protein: CASIPSPGTGELFF.

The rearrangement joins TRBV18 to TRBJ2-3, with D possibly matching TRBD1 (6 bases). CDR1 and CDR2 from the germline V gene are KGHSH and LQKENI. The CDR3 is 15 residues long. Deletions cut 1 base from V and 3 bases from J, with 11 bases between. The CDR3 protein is CASSPRTGITDTQYF. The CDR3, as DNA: TGTGCCAGCTCACCACGCACAGGGATAACAGATACGCAGTATTTT.

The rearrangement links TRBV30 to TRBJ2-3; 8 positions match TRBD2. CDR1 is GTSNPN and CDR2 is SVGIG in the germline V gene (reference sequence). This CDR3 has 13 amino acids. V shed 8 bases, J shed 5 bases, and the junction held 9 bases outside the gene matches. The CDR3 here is CARGAGGLDTQYF. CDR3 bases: TGTGCCCGGGGGGCGGGGGGTTTAGATACGCAGTATTTT. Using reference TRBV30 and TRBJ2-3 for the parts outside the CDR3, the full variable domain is SQTIHQWPATLVQPVGSPLSLECTVEGTSNPNLYWYRQAAGRGLQLLFYSVGIGQISSEVPQNLSASRPQDRQFILSSKKLLLSDSGFYLCARGAGGLDTQYFGPGTRLTVL.

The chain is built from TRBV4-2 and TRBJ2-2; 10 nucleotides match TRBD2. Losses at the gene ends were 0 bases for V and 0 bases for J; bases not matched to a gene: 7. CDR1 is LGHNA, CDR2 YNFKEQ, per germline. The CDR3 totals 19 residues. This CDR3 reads CASSQEVGAGGPNTGELFF. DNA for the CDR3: TGTGCCAGCAGCCAAGAGGTCGGAGCGGGGGGGCCGAACACCGGGGAGCTGTTTTTT.

The CDR3 DNA sequence: TGTGCCAGCAGCCAAGTCCAAGGGGGACAGGGCCAAGAGACCCAGTACTTC. This translates into CASSQVQGGQGQETQYF. This sequence joins TRBV4-2 and TRBJ2-5, with 9 bases that match TRBD1. With 1 base clipped from V and 1 base from J, the junction kept 7 bases outside the gene matches. The CDR3 runs 17 residues. Germline V gene data show CDR1 as LGHNA and CDR2 as YNFKEQ.

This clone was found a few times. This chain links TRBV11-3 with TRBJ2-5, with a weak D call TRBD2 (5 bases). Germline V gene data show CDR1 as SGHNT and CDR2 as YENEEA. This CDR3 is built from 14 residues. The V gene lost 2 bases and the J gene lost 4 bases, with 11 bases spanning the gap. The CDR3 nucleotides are TGTGCCAGCAGCTTATCGGGAAACCTAGAGACCCAGTACTTC. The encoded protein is CASSLSGNLETQYF.

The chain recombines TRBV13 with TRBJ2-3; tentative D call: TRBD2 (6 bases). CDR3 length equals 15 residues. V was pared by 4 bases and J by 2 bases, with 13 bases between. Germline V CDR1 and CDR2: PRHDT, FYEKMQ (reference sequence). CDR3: CASSSLGGSTDTQYF. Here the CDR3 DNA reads TGTGCCAGCAGCTCCCTGGGGGGTTCCACAGATACGCAGTATTTT.

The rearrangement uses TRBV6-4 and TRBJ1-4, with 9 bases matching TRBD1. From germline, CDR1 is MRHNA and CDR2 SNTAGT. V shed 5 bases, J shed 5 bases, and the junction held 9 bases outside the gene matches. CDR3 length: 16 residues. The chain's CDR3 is CASSPVMGQGNEKLFF. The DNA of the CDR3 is TGTGCCAGCAGTCCTGTTATGGGACAGGGCAATGAAAAACTGTTTTTT.

The CDR3 sequence: CASSFLAGGVETQYF. Here the CDR3 DNA reads TGTGCCAGCAGCTTCCTCGCGGGGGGTGTAGAGACCCAGTACTTC. This chain connects TRBV7-3 to TRBJ2-5, with TRBD2 identical over 8 bases. Germline CDR1 is SGHTA and CDR2 is FQGTGA. The CDR3 runs 15 residues. V was pared by 3 bases and J by 4 bases, with 7 bases of the junction left unmatched.

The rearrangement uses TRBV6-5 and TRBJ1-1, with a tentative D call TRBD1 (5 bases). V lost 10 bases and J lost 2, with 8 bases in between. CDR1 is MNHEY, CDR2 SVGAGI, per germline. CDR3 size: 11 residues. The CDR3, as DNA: TGTGCCACCGGGGGTAACACTGAAGCTTTCTTT. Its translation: CATGGNTEAFF.

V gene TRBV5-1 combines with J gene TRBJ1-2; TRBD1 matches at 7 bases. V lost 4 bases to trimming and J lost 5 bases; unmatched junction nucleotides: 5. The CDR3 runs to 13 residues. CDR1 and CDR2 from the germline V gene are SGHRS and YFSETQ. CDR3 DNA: TGCGCCAGCAGCCGAGGGACAGAATATGGCTACACCTTC. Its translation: CASSRGTEYGYTF.

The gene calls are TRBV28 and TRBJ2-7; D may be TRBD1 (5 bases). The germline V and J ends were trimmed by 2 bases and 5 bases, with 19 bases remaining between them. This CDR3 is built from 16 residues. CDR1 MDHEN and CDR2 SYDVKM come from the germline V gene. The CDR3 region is CASSLNPSGSNDEQYF. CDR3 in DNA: TGTGCCAGCAGTTTAAATCCATCAGGGTCCAACGACGAGCAGTACTTC.

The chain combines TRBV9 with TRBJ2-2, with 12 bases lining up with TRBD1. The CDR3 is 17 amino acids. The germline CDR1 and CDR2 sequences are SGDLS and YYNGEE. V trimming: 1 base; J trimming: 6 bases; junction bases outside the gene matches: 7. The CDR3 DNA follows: TGTGCCAGCAGCGTACTGACCGGGACAGGGGGCCCCGGGGAGCTGTTTTTT. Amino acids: CASSVLTGTGGPGELFF.

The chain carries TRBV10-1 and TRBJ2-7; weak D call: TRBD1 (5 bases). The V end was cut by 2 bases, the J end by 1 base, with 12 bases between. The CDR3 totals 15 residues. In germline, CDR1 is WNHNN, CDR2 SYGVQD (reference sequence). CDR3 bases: TGCGCCAGCAGTGAGGGGAAAAGGGGTTCCTACGAGCAGTACTTC. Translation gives CASSEGKRGSYEQYF.

CDR3 nucleotide sequence: TGTGCCAGCAGTGGAATCGGGAGGTCTAATGAAAAACTGTTTTTT. Amino acids: CASSGIGRSNEKLFF. The chain is built from TRBV7-2 and TRBJ1-4; D is unresolved. Germline CDR1 and CDR2: SGHTA and FQGNSA. Trimming cost V 6 bases and J 3 bases, with 14 bases left between them. The CDR3 extends over 15 amino acids.

This CDR3 reads CASSFTAGSGANVLTF. The CDR3 DNA sequence: TGTGCCAGCAGCTTCACGGCAGGGTCTGGGGCCAACGTCCTGACTTTC. This rearrangement joins TRBV5-6 to TRBJ2-6; D is perhaps TRBD1 (5 bases). The germline CDR1 and CDR2 sequences are SGHDT and YYEEEE. The V end lost 2 bases, the J end lost 1 base, and 10 bases lay between the germline ends. The CDR3 extends over 16 amino acids.

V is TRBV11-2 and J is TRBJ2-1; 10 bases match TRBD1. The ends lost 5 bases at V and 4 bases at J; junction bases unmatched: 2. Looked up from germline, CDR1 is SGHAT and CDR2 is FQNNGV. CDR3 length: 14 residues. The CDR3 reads CASSRTGGYNEQFF. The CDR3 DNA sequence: TGTGCCAGCAGCCGGACAGGGGGGTACAATGAGCAGTTCTTC.

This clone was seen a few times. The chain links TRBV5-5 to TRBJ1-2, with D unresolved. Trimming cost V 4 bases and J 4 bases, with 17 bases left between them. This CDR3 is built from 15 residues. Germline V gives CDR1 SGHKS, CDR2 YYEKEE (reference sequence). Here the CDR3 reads CASSPEEWSIYGYTF. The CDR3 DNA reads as TGTGCCAGCAGCCCGGAGGAGTGGAGCATCTATGGCTACACCTTC. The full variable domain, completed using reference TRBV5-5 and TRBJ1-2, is DAGVTQSPTHLIKTRGQQVTLRCSPISGHKSVSWYQQVLGQGPQFIFQYYEKEERGRGNFPDRFSARQFPNYSSELNVNALLLGDSALYLCASSPEEWSIYGYTFGSGTRLTVV.